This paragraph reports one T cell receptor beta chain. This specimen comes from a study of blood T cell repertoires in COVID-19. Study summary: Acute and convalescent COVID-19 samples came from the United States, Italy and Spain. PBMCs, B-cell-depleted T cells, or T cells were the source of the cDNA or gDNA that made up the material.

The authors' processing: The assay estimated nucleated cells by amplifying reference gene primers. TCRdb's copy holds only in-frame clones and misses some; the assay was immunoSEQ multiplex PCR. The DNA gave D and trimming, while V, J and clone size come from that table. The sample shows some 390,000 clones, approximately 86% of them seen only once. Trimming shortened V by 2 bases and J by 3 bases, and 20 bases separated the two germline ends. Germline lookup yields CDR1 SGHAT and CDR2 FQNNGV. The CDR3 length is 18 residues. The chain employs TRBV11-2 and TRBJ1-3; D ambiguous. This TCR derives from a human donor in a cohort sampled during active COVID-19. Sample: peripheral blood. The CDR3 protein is CASSLYPPIGFLGNTIYF. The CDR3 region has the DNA TGTGCCAGCAGCTTATACCCCCCCATTGGCTTTCTTGGAAACACCATATATTTT.